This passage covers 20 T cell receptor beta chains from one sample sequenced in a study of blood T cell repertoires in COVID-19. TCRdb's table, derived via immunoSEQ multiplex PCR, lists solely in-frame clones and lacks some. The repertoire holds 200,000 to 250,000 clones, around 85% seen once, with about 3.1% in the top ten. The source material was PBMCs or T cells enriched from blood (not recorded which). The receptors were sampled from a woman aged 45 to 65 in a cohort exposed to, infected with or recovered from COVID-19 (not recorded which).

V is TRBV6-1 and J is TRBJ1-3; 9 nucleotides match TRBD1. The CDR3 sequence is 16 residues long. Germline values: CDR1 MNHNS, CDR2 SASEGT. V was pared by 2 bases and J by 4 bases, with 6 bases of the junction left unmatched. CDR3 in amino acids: CASSELDRGSGNTIYF. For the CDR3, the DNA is TGTGCCAGCAGTGAATTGGACAGGGGATCCGGAAACACCATATATTTT.

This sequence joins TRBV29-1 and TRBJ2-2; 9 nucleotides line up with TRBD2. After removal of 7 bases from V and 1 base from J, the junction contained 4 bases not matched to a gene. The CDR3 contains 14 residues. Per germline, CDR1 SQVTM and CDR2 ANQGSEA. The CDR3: CSGRAGGNTGELFF. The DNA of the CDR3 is TGCAGCGGAAGAGCGGGGGGGAACACCGGGGAGCTGTTTTTT.

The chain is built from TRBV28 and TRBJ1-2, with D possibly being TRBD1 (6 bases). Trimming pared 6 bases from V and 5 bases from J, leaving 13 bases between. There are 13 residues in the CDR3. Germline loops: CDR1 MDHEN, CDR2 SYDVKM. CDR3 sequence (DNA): TGTGCCAGCAGGATAATTACAGGGTATGGCTACACCTTC. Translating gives CASRIITGYGYTF.

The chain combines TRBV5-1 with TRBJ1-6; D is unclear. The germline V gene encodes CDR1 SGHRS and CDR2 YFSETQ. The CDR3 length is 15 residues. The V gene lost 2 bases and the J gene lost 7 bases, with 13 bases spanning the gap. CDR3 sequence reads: CASSFDNTANSPLHF. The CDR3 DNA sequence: TGCGCCAGCAGCTTTGACAACACGGCCAATTCACCCCTCCACTTT.

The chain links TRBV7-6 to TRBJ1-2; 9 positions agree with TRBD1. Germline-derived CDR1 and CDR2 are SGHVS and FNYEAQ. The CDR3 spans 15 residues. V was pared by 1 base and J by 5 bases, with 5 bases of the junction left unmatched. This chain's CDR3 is CASSLGDRVGYGYTF. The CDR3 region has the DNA TGTGCCAGCAGCTTAGGGGACAGGGTAGGGTATGGCTACACCTTC.

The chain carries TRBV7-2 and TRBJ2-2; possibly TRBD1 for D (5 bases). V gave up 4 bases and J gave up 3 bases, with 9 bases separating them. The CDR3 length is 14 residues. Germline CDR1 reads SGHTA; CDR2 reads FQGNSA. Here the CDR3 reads CASSWGRHTGELFF. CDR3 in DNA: TGTGCCAGCAGCTGGGGCAGACACACCGGGGAGCTGTTTTTT.

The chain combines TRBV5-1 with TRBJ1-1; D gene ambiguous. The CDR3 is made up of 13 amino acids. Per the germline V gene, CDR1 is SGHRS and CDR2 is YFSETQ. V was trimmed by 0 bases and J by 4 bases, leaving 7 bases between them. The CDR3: CASSLGGSTEAFF. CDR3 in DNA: TGCGCCAGCAGCTTGGGCGGAAGCACTGAAGCTTTCTTT.

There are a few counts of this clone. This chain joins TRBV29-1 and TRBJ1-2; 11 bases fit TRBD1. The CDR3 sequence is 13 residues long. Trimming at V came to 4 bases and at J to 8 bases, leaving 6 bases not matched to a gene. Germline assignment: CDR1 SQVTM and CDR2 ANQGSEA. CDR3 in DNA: TGCAGCGTTGCTGGACAGGGGGCAAAAGGCTACACCTTC. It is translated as CSVAGQGAKGYTF.

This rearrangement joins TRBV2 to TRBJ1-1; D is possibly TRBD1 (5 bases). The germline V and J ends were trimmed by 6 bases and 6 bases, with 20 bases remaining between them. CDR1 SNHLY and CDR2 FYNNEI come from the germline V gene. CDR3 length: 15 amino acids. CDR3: CASSQYSSRGSEAFF. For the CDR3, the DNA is TGTGCCAGCAGCCAATACTCCTCCCGGGGGTCTGAAGCTTTCTTT.

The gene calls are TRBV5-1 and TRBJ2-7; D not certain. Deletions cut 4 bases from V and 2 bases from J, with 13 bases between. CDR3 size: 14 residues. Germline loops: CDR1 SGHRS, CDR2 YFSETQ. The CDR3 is CASSLEPQAYEQYF. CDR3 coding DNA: TGCGCCAGCAGCCTCGAACCACAAGCCTACGAGCAGTACTTC.

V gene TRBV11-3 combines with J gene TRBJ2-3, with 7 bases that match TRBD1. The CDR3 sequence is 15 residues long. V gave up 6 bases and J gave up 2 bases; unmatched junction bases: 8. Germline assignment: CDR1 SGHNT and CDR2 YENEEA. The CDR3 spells CASSRGLEDTDTQYF. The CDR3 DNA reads TGTGCCAGCAGTAGGGGGCTGGAAGACACAGATACGCAGTATTTT.

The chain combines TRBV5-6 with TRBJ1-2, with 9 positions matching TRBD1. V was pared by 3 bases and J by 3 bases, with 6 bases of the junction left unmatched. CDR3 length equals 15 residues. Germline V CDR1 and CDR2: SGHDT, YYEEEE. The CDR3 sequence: CASSYTGGAYYGYTF. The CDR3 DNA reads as TGTGCCAGCAGCTACACAGGGGGCGCCTACTATGGCTACACCTTC.

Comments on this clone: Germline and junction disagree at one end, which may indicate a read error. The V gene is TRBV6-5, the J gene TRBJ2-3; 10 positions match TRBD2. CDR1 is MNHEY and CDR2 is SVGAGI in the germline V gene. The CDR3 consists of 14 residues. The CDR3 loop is CAIGASGGTNTQYF. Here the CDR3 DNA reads TGTGCCATCGGGGCTAGCGGGGGCACAAATACGCAGTATTTT.

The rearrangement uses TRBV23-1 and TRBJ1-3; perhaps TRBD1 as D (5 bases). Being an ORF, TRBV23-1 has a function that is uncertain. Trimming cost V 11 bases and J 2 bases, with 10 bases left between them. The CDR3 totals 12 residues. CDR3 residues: CAGGGAGNTIYF. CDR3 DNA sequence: TGCGCCGGGGGAGGGGCTGGAAACACCATATATTTT.

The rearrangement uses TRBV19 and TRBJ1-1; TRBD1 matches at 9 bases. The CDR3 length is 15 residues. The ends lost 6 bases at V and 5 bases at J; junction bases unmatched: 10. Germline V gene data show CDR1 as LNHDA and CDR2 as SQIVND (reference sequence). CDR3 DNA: TGTGCCAGTAGCGACCCGGGACAGGGTAGGACTGAAGCTTTCTTT. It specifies CASSDPGQGRTEAFF.

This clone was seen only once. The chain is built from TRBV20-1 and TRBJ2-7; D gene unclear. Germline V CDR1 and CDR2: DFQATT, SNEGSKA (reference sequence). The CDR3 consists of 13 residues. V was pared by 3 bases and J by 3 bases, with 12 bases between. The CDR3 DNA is TGCAGTGCTAGTACAGATACGAACTACGAGCAGTACTTC. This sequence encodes CSASTDTNYEQYF.

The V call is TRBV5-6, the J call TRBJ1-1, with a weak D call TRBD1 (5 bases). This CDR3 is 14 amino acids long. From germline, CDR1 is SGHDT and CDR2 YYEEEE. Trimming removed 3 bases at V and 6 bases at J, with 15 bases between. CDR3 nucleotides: TGTGCCAGCAGCTCTCCGGTTCGGGGGGCTGAAGCTTTCTTT. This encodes CASSSPVRGAEAFF.

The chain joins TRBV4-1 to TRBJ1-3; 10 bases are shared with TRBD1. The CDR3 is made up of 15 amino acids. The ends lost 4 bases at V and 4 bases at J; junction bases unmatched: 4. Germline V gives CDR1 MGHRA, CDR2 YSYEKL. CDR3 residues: CASSPDRGRGNTIYF. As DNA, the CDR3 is TGCGCCAGCAGCCCCGACAGGGGGCGAGGAAACACCATATATTTT.

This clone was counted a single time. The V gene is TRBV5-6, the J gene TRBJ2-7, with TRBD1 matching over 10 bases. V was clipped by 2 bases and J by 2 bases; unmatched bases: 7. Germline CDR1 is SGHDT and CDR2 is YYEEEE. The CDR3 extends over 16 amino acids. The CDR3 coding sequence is TGTGCCAGCAGCTTAATCGGACAGGGGGATCCCTACGAGCAGTACTTC. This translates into CASSLIGQGDPYEQYF.

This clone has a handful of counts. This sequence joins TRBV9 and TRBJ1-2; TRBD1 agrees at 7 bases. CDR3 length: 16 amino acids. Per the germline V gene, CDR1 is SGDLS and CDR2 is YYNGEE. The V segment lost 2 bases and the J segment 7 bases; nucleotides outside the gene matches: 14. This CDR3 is CASSVNPPGGGGGYTF. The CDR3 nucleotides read TGTGCCAGCAGCGTGAACCCCCCAGGGGGAGGTGGTGGCTACACCTTC.